This T cell receptor (beta chain) appears in the sequencing data of a study of blood T cell repertoires in COVID-19. On the study more broadly: Donors in the United States, Italy and Spain gave samples during acute or convalescent COVID-19. The analysed material was cDNA or gDNA that came from T cells, B-cell-depleted T cells, or PBMCs.

In the original processing: Counts of nucleated cells, estimated from reference gene primer amplification, were obtained. The method was immunoSEQ multiplex PCR; TCRdb's version includes in-frame clones alone and lacks a portion of them. For V, J and clone size, that table is used; D and trimming come from the DNA. The table has about 310,000 clones, around 87% seen once. The ends were cut back, 6 bases at V and 4 bases at J, with 16 bases in the middle. The CDR3 is 15 residues long. The germline V gene has CDR1 SNHLY and CDR2 FYNNEI. The TCR was taken from a man in his 70s with acute or convalescent COVID-19. V and J are TRBV2 and TRBJ1-5; a weak D match, TRBD1 (6 bases). The sample was peripheral blood. DNA of the CDR3: TGTGCCAGCAGGTCACAGGGTTTTAGGAATCAGCCCCAGCATTTT. Translated: CASRSQGFRNQPQHF.